The 9 T cell receptor beta chains below all came from one sample that was sequenced in a study of cytomegalovirus exposure and HLA in healthy donors. It was with 60 Vbeta and 13 Jbeta primers that the PCR ran. The assay was immunoSEQ multiplex PCR, and TCRdb's table has in-frame clones only and misses some. The sample has fewer than 150,000 clones; 60% to 80% are singletons. Material: PBMCs. Receptors were obtained from a woman aged 25 to 39 in good health and CMV-seronegative.

The chain links TRBV11-2 to TRBJ1-1, with unresolved D. CDR3 length equals 18 residues. Per the germline V gene, CDR1 is SGHAT and CDR2 is FQNNGV. Trimming stripped 6 bases from V and 0 bases from J, with 23 bases between. CDR3 nucleotide sequence: TGTGCCAGCAGAGCTGGGCTCCGAGGGTGGGTGCTGAACACTGAAGCTTTCTTT. Protein product: CASRAGLRGWVLNTEAFF.

The gene calls are TRBV5-1 and TRBJ2-7, with D maybe TRBD2 (6 bases). V was cut by 0 bases and J by 3 bases, with 13 bases left in between. The length of the CDR3 is 15 residues. Germline CDR1 reads SGHRS; CDR2 reads YFSETQ. CDR3 sequence: CASSLAGGDHYEQYF. The CDR3 DNA reads as TGCGCCAGCAGCTTGGCTGGCGGGGACCACTACGAGCAGTACTTC.

This rearrangement joins TRBV4-2 to TRBJ1-2, with TRBD1 as a possible D gene (6 bases). Germline CDR1 reads LGHNA; CDR2 reads YNFKEQ. With 2 bases removed from V and 4 bases from J, the gap between germline ends came to 11 bases. The CDR3 loop spans 14 amino acids. The CDR3 protein is CASSQLQGSYGYTF. The CDR3 coding sequence is TGTGCCAGCAGCCAACTACAGGGATCCTATGGCTACACCTTC.

V is TRBV29-1 and J is TRBJ1-1, with 8 bases lining up with TRBD1. Germline V gene sequence: CDR1 SQVTM, CDR2 ANQGSEA. The CDR3 is 14 amino acids. The trim removed 4 bases at V and 4 bases at J, leaving 8 bases unmatched. The CDR3 is CSVVGGTGVTEAFF. The CDR3 DNA reads TGCAGCGTTGTGGGAGGGACAGGTGTCACTGAAGCTTTCTTT.

The chain couples TRBV9 to TRBJ2-2; TRBD2 agrees at 12 bases. V trimming: 3 bases; J trimming: 7 bases; junction bases outside the gene matches: 7. The CDR3 is 16 amino acids. In germline, CDR1 is SGDLS, CDR2 YYNGEE. The CDR3 coding sequence is TGTGCCAGCAGCGGTCTAGCGGGAGGGCGATACGGGGAGCTGTTTTTT. The encoded protein is CASSGLAGGRYGELFF.

The chain uses TRBV7-9 and TRBJ1-1; the D is unclear. The germline gives CDR1 SEHNR, CDR2 FQNEAQ (reference sequence). There are 14 residues in the CDR3. V was cut by 0 bases and J by 1 base, with 6 bases left in between. The CDR3 protein is CASSLARENTEAFF. In DNA form, the CDR3 reads TGTGCCAGCAGCTTAGCCCGGGAGAACACTGAAGCTTTCTTT.

The V call is TRBV5-4, the J call TRBJ2-1, with 11 bases matching TRBD2. The ends lost 4 bases at V and 2 bases at J; junction bases unmatched: 2. CDR1 SGHNT and CDR2 YYREEE come from the germline V gene (reference sequence). The CDR3 covers 15 residues. The CDR3 protein is CASSQLAGAYNEQFF. CDR3 DNA sequence: TGTGCCAGCAGCCAACTAGCGGGGGCCTACAATGAGCAGTTCTTC. Combining the CDR3 with reference TRBV5-4 and TRBJ2-1 gives the whole variable domain ETGVTQSPTHLIKTRGQQVTLRCSSQSGHNTVSWYQQALGQGPQFIFQYYREEENGRGNFPPRFSGLQFPNYSSELNVNALELDDSALYLCASSQLAGAYNEQFFGPGTRLTVL.

The chain uses TRBV4-1 and TRBJ1-1; D might be TRBD1 (6 bases). This CDR3 has 14 residues. Trimming removed 0 bases from V and 9 bases from J, with 14 bases in between. Germline CDR1 and CDR2: MGHRA and YSYEKL. The CDR3 reads CASSQENTDRKAFF. The CDR3 DNA sequence: TGCGCCAGCAGCCAAGAAAACACGGACAGAAAAGCTTTCTTT.

V gene TRBV18 combines with J gene TRBJ2-7; the D gene is possibly TRBD2 (5 bases). V gave up 8 bases and J gave up 6 bases, with 17 bases separating them. Germline CDR1 is KGHSH and CDR2 is LQKENI. The CDR3 spans 13 residues. CDR3 bases: TGTGCCAGCCATTCCACGGACGGAGGCGAGCAGTACGTC. Translating it yields CASHSTDGGEQYV.